The 27 T cell receptor beta chains below come from one sample, sequenced in a study of CD8 T cells in Susac syndrome. RNA amounts of roughly 0.5 to 1 ug underwent reverse transcription with random hexamers. TCRdb reprocessed the immunoSEQ multiplex PCR reads via MiXCR and lists one record per CDR3 protein. The table lists around 100,000 distinct CDR3 sequences, 95% of them singletons. The sequenced material came from CD8+ T cells from PBMCs. These receptors originate from a human donor with Susac syndrome.

This chain joins TRBV7-2 and TRBJ2-4, with D uncertain. V shed 6 bases and J shed 0 bases, with 18 bases lying between them. The CDR3 loop spans 17 amino acids. Germline V gene lookup returns CDR1 SGHTA and CDR2 FQGNSA. The CDR3, as DNA: TGTGCCAGCAGTGCCAAGGGCGGACCCTTAGCCAAAAACATTCAGTACTTC. Translation gives CASSAKGGPLAKNIQYF.

J is TRBJ1-6 and V is TRBV24-1; D might be TRBD1 (5 bases). The CDR3 runs to 13 residues. The germline V gene has CDR1 KGHDR and CDR2 SFDVKD. V lost 12 bases and J lost 7, with 15 bases in between. In DNA, the CDR3 is TGTGCCGGTCGACAGACTGAGAATTCACCCCTCCACTTT. Its protein is CAGRQTENSPLHF.

The chain employs TRBV5-6 and TRBJ2-6; no reliable D call. The CDR3 has 14 residues. The V and J ends lost 3 bases and 0 bases respectively, with 4 bases between them. The germline gives CDR1 SGHDT, CDR2 YYEEEE. The CDR3 here is CASSSGSGANVLTF. The CDR3 coding sequence is TGTGCCAGCAGCTCCGGCTCTGGGGCCAACGTCCTGACTTTC.

This sequence joins TRBV3-1 and TRBJ2-7; D may correspond to TRBD1 or TRBD2 (6 bases each). Germline CDR1 LGHDT, CDR2 YNNKEL (reference sequence). This CDR3 is built from 12 residues. V gave up 5 bases and J gave up 11 bases, with 16 bases separating them. The CDR3 region is CASSTPGAGEYF. The CDR3 nucleotides are TGTGCCAGCAGCACTCCGGGGGCTGGAGAGTACTTC.

The rearrangement links TRBV15 to TRBJ1-5, with TRBD1 matching over 8 bases. V lost 8 bases and J lost 4; bases outside the gene matches: 10. The CDR3 consists of 15 residues. Germline CDR1 and CDR2: LNHNV and YYDKDF (reference sequence). The CDR3 bases are TGTGCCACCCAAGAGGACAGGGCTAATAATCAGCCCCAGCATTTT. Encoded protein: CATQEDRANNQPQHF.

This chain links TRBV20-1 with TRBJ2-5, with 7 bases aligning to TRBD1. The CDR3 totals 12 residues. Germline trimming cut 2 bases from V and 3 bases from J; bases unmatched to any gene: 0. Germline values: CDR1 DFQATT, CDR2 SNEGSKA (reference sequence). For the CDR3, the DNA is TGCAGTGCTAGACAGGGGGAAGAGACCCAGTACTTC. This codes for CSARQGEETQYF.

The rearrangement links TRBV29-1 to TRBJ2-1, with D possibly being TRBD1 or TRBD2 (5 bases each). From germline, CDR1 is SQVTM and CDR2 ANQGSEA. V dropped 0 bases and J dropped 6 bases, with 18 bases sitting between them. The CDR3 has 16 residues. The CDR3 DNA reads as TGCAGCGTTGAAGATCTAATTACTAGGGGAACCAATGAGCAGTTCTTC. It codes for CSVEDLITRGTNEQFF.

The chain is built from TRBV2 and TRBJ1-1, with D tentatively TRBD1 (6 bases). The V end was cut by 6 bases, the J end by 4 bases, with 12 bases between. Germline CDR1 SNHLY, CDR2 FYNNEI. The CDR3 has 13 residues. As DNA, the CDR3 is TGTGCCAGCAGCCCTAGGGGGTTCACTGAAGCTTTCTTT. Translated: CASSPRGFTEAFF.

V is TRBV2 and J is TRBJ2-1; TRBD1 matches 7 bases. Germline CDR1 SNHLY, CDR2 FYNNEI. The CDR3 runs 15 residues. J lost 0 bases, V lost 8 bases, and 7 bases had no gene match. CDR3 region: CASGSGTDSYNEQFF. The CDR3, as DNA: TGTGCCAGCGGTTCCGGGACAGACTCCTACAATGAGCAGTTCTTC.

The rearrangement joins TRBV14 to TRBJ2-3; 8 nucleotides align to TRBD2. The germline CDR1 and CDR2 sequences are SGHDN and FVKESK. V shed 1 base and J 2 bases; nucleotides not matched to a gene: 2. The CDR3 sequence is 15 residues long. For the CDR3, the DNA is TGTGCCAGCAGCCAAGGCGGGGGGACCACAGATACGCAGTATTTT. Its translation: CASSQGGGTTDTQYF.

This clonotype was observed once. The gene calls are TRBV29-1 and TRBJ2-7, with 11 bases that match TRBD2. Germline CDR1 SQVTM, CDR2 ANQGSEA. The V gene end was trimmed by 6 bases and the J gene end by 2 bases; junction bases not matched to a gene: 6. This CDR3 contains 14 residues. DNA of the CDR3: TGCAGCGTCTATCTAGCGGGAGGCCCCTACGAGCAGTACTTC. Protein: CSVYLAGGPYEQYF.

The rearrangement joins TRBV5-1 to TRBJ1-1; unclear D gene. The CDR3 has 14 residues. CDR1 is SGHRS and CDR2 is YFSETQ in the germline V gene. Trimming took 4 bases from V and 2 from J, leaving 12 bases between them. Here the CDR3 reads CASSEFDLNTEAFF. The CDR3 DNA reads as TGCGCCAGCAGCGAATTTGACCTTAACACTGAAGCTTTCTTT.

CDR3 region: CASGTSNTGELFF. Written as DNA, the CDR3 is TGTGCCAGCGGGACATCGAACACCGGGGAGCTGTTTTTT. The rearrangement joins TRBV9 to TRBJ2-2; maybe TRBD1 (6 bases). The CDR3 totals 13 residues. Germline lookup yields CDR1 SGDLS and CDR2 YYNGEE. The V gene lost 7 bases and the J gene lost 0 bases, with 7 bases spanning the gap.

V gene TRBV27 combines with J gene TRBJ2-2; D unclear. CDR1 and CDR2 (germline): MNHEY, SMNVEV (reference sequence). V lost 3 bases, J lost 7 bases, and 6 bases lay in between. The CDR3 covers 12 residues. The CDR3 DNA follows: TGTGCCAGCAGTTTCGTTGGCGGGGAGCTGTTTTTT. As protein: CASSFVGGELFF.

This chain uses TRBV2 with TRBJ1-2; the D is unclear. The germline V gene encodes CDR1 SNHLY and CDR2 FYNNEI. Trimming stripped 7 bases from V and 4 bases from J, with 10 bases between. The CDR3 extends over 12 amino acids. The CDR3 nucleotides read TGTGCCAGCACCCGGGTAGGCTATGGCTACACCTTC. It encodes CASTRVGYGYTF. The whole variable domain, remainder taken from reference TRBV2 and TRBJ1-2, is EPEVTQTPSHQVTQMGQEVILRCVPISNHLYFYWYRQILGQKVEFLVSFYNNEISEKSEIFDDQFSVERPDGSNFTLKIRSTKLEDSAMYFCASTRVGYGYTFGSGTRLTVV.

The gene calls are TRBV19 and TRBJ2-1, with 11 bases lining up with TRBD2. Germline trimming cut 3 bases from V and 8 bases from J; bases unmatched to any gene: 6. The germline CDR1 and CDR2 sequences are LNHDA and SQIVND (reference sequence). This CDR3 comprises 15 residues. CDR3 DNA: TGTGCCAGTAGTATCTCTAGCGGGAGGATCTATGAGCAGTTCTTC. Encoded protein: CASSISSGRIYEQFF.

The chain recombines TRBV7-2 with TRBJ2-4; D may be TRBD1 or TRBD2 (6 bases each). V shed 5 bases and J shed 1 base, with 24 bases lying between them. CDR1 and CDR2 from the germline V gene are SGHTA and FQGNSA. This CDR3 is 19 amino acids long. The CDR3 loop is CASSTRGGRGPGAKNIQYF. CDR3 coding DNA: TGTGCCAGCAGCACGCGAGGGGGGCGGGGACCTGGGGCCAAAAACATTCAGTACTTC.

This chain uses TRBV12-5 with TRBJ2-5; TRBD1 agrees at 8 bases. CDR1 and CDR2 (germline): LGHNT, FRNRAP. The J segment lost 2 bases and the V segment lost 5 bases, leaving 10 bases of the junction unmatched. The CDR3 extends over 16 amino acids. DNA for the CDR3: TGTGCTAGTGGTGGGGGACAGGTTTCCCTTCAAGAGACCCAGTACTTC. Protein product: CASGGGQVSLQETQYF.

The chain uses TRBV27 and TRBJ1-1; tentatively, D is TRBD1 (6 bases). V was clipped by 6 bases and J by 0 bases, with 17 bases between them. Germline-derived CDR1 and CDR2 are MNHEY and SMNVEV (reference sequence). The CDR3 totals 16 residues. The chain's CDR3 is CASSFDSTGMNTEAFF. The CDR3 DNA follows: TGTGCCAGCAGCTTCGACAGCACAGGGATGAACACTGAAGCTTTCTTT.

DNA for the CDR3: TGTGCCAGTAGTCAGGGGATTTCCGCTGAAGCTTTCTTT. It specifies CASSQGISAEAFF. The chain couples TRBV19 to TRBJ1-1, with D maybe TRBD1 (6 bases). This CDR3 region has 13 residues. Germline V lookup: CDR1 LNHDA, CDR2 SQIVND (reference sequence). V gave up 5 bases and J gave up 6 bases, with 13 bases separating them. The variable domain in full, with the rest retrieved from reference TRBV19 and TRBJ1-1, is DGGITQSPKYLFRKEGQNVTLSCEQNLNHDAMYWYRQDPGQGLRLIYYSQIVNDFQKGDIAEGYSVSREKKESFPLTVTSAQKNPTAFYLCASSQGISAEAFFGQGTRLTVV.

V usage is TRBV24-1 and J usage is TRBJ2-5; D is unresolved. The V end was cut by 1 base, the J end by 2 bases, with 13 bases between. This CDR3 has 16 residues. Germline lookup yields CDR1 KGHDR and CDR2 SFDVKD. The CDR3 bases are TGTGCCACCAGTGATTTCAGTGCCCGGAATCAAGAGACCCAGTACTTC. This translates into CATSDFSARNQETQYF.

CDR3 sequence reads: CASRHRTSESQETQYF. The CDR3 coding sequence is TGTGCCAGCAGACACCGGACTAGCGAGTCCCAAGAGACCCAGTACTTC. The chain recombines TRBV13 with TRBJ2-5, with 9 bases identical to TRBD2. The CDR3 is 16 amino acids. Germline CDR1 reads PRHDT; CDR2 reads FYEKMQ (reference sequence). V gave up 6 bases and J gave up 1 base; unmatched junction bases: 9.

The chain recombines TRBV20-1 with TRBJ2-5, with D perhaps matching TRBD1 (5 bases). CDR3 length: 15 amino acids. Germline V CDR1 and CDR2: DFQATT, SNEGSKA (reference sequence). Trimming cost V 6 bases and J 2 bases, with 19 bases left between them. CDR3 region: CSAKTGADQQETQYF. DNA for the CDR3: TGCAGTGCCAAAACTGGGGCGGACCAACAAGAGACCCAGTACTTC.

This rearrangement joins TRBV24-1 to TRBJ1-1, with a possible D match to TRBD1 (6 bases). Germline lookup yields CDR1 KGHDR and CDR2 SFDVKD. V lost 8 bases and J 5 bases, leaving 17 bases between the germline ends. The CDR3 covers 14 residues. This chain's CDR3 is CATNRGTGRTEAFF. The CDR3 DNA follows: TGTGCCACCAATAGGGGGACCGGGAGGACTGAAGCTTTCTTT.

The V gene is TRBV2, the J gene TRBJ2-5, with D uncertain. CDR1 is SNHLY and CDR2 is FYNNEI in the germline V gene. Trimming removed 3 bases from V and 1 base from J, with 18 bases in between. The CDR3 runs 17 residues. The CDR3 region is CASSELSKITTQETQYF. For the CDR3, the DNA is TGTGCCAGCAGTGAGCTGAGCAAAATCACCACCCAAGAGACCCAGTACTTC.

The V call is TRBV12-3 or TRBV12-4, the J call TRBJ2-7; no firm D call. The CDR3 sequence is 12 residues long. Trimming took off 7 bases at V and 5 bases at J, with 12 bases between the two ends. The CDR3 protein is CASTDRYHEQYF. DNA of the CDR3: TGTGCCAGCACCGACCGCTATCACGAGCAGTACTTC.

V usage is TRBV28 and J usage is TRBJ2-1; 7 nucleotides line up with TRBD2. Germline trimming cut 5 bases from V and 4 bases from J; bases unmatched to any gene: 5. This CDR3 has 14 amino acids. Germline V gene lookup returns CDR1 MDHEN and CDR2 SYDVKM. CDR3 nucleotide sequence: TGTGCCAGCAGTGGTAGCGGGTCATACAATGAGCAGTTCTTC. It encodes CASSGSGSYNEQFF.